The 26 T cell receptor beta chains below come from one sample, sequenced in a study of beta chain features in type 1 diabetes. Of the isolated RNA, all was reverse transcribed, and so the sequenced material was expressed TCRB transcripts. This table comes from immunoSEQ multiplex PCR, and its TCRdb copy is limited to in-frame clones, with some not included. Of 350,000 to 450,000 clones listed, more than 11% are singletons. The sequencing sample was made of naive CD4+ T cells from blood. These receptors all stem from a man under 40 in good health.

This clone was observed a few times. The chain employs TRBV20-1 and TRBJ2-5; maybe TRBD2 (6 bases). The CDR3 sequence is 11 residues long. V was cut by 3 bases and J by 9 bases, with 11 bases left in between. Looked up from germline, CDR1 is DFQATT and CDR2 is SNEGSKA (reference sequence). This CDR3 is CSASFPGAQYF. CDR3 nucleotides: TGCAGTGCTAGTTTCCCGGGGGCCCAGTACTTC.

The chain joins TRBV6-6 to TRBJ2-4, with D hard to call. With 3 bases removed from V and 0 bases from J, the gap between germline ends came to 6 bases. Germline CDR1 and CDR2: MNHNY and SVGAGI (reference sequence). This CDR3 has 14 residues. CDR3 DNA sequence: TGTGCCAGCAGTTATTGGGAAGCCAAAAACATTCAGTACTTC. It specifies CASSYWEAKNIQYF.

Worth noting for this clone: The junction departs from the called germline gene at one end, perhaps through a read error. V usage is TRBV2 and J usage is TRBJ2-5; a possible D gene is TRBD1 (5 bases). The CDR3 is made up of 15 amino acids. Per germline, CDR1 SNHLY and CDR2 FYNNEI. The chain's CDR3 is CASREEEWGGETQYF. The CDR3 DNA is TGTGCCAGCAGGGAAGAGGAGTGGGGCGGAGAGACCCAGTACTTC.

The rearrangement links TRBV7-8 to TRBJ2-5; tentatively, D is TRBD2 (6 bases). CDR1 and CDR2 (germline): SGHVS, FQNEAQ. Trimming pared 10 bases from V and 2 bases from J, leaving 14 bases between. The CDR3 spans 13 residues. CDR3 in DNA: TGTGCCACCCGAGCGGGCCAACAAGAGACCCAGTACTTC. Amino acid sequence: CATRAGQQETQYF.

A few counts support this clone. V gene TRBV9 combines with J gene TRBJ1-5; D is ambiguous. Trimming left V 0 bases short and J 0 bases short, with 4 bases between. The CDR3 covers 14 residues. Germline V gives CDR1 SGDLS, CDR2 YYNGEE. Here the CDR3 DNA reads TGTGCCAGCAGCGTAGCATCTAGCAATCAGCCCCAGCATTTT. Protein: CASSVASSNQPQHF.

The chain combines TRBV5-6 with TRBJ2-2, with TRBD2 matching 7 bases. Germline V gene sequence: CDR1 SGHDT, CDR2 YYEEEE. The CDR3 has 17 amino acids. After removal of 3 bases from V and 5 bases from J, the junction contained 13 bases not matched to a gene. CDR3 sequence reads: CASSYSVAGVGTGELFF. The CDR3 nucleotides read TGTGCCAGCAGCTATTCGGTGGCGGGAGTAGGTACCGGGGAGCTGTTTTTT.

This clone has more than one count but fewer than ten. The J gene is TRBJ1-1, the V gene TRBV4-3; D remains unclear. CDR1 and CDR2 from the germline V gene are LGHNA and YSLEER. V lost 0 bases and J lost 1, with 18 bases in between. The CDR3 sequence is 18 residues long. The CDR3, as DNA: TGCGCCAGCAGCCAAGATGGTTGGAGGTCGAGAGGGAACACTGAAGCTTTCTTT. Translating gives CASSQDGWRSRGNTEAFF.

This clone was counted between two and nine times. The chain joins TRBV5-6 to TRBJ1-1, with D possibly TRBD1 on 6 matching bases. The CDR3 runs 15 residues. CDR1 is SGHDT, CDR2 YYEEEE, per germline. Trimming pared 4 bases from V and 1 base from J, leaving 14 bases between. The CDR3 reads CASSPPRTANTEAFF. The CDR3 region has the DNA TGTGCCAGCAGCCCCCCCAGGACAGCGAACACTGAAGCTTTCTTT.

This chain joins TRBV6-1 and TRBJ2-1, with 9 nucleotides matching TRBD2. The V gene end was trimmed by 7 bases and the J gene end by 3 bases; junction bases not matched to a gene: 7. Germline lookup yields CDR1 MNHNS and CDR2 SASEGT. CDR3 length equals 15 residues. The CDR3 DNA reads TGTGCCAGCAACAGCGGGGGGACCAACTACAATGAGCAGTTCTTC. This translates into CASNSGGTNYNEQFF.

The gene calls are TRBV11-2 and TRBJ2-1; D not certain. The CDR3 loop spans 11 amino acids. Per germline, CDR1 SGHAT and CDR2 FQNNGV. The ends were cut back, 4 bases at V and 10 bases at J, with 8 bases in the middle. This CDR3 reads CASSSVQEQFF. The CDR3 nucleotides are TGTGCCAGCAGCTCAGTACAAGAGCAGTTCTTC.

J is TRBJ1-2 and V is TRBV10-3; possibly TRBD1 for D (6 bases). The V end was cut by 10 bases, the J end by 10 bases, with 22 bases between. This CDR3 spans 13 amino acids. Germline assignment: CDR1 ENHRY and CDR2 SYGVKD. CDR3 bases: TGTGCCACCAAAGATAAGGGACACGAAGACTACACCTTC. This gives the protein CATKDKGHEDYTF.

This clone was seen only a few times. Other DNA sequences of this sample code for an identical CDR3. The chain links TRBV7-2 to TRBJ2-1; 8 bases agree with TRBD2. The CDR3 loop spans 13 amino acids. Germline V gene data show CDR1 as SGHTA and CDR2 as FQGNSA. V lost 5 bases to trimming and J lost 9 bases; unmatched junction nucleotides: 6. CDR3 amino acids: CASSALGGVEQFF. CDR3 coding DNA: TGTGCCAGCAGCGCGCTCGGGGGGGTTGAGCAGTTCTTC.

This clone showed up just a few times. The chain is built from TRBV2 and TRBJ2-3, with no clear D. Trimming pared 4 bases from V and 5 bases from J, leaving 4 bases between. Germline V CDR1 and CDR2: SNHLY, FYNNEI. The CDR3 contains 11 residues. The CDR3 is CASSAVDTQYF. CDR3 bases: TGTGCCAGCAGTGCTGTAGATACGCAGTATTTT.

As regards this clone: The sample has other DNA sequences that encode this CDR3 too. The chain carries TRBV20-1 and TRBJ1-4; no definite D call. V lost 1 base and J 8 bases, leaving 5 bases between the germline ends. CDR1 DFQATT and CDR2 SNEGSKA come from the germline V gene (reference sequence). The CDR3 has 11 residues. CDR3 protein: CSARVGEKLFF. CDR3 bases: TGCAGTGCTAGAGTCGGGGAAAAACTGTTTTTT.

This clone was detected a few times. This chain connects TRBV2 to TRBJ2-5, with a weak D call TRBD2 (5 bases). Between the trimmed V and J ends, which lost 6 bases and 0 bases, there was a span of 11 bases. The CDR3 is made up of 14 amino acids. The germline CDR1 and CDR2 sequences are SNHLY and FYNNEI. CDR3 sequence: CASRASSYQETQYF. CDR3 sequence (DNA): TGTGCCAGCAGGGCTAGCTCGTACCAAGAGACCCAGTACTTC. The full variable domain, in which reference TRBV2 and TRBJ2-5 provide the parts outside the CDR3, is EPEVTQTPSHQVTQMGQEVILRCVPISNHLYFYWYRQILGQKVEFLVSFYNNEISEKSEIFDDQFSVERPDGSNFTLKIRSTKLEDSAMYFCASRASSYQETQYFGPGTRLLVL.

In DNA form, the CDR3 reads TGCGCCAGCAGCCAAGATTGGGAGGGGATGAACACTGAAGCTTTCTTT. Its protein product is CASSQDWEGMNTEAFF. The chain couples TRBV4-1 to TRBJ1-1; D may be TRBD1 (5 bases). Per germline, CDR1 MGHRA and CDR2 YSYEKL. CDR3 length equals 16 residues. Trimming removed 0 bases from V and 0 bases from J, with 11 bases in between.

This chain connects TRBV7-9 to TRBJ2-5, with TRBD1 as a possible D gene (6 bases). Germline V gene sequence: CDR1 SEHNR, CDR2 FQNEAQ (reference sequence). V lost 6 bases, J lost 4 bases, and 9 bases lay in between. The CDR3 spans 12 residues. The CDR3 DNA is TGTGCCAGCAGACAGGGTCTAGAGACCCAGTACTTC. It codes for CASRQGLETQYF.

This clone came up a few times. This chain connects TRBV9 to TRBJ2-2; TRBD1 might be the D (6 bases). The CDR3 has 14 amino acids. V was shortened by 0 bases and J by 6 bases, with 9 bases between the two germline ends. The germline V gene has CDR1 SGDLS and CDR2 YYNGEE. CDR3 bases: TGTGCCAGCAGCGTAGAGGGGGTCCCCGGGGAGCTGTTTTTT. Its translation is CASSVEGVPGELFF. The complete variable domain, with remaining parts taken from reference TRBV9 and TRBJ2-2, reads DSGVTQTPKHLITATGQRVTLRCSPRSGDLSVYWYQQSLDQGLQFLIQYYNGEERAKGNILERFSAQQFPDLHSELNLSSLELGDSALYFCASSVEGVPGELFFGEGSRLTVL.

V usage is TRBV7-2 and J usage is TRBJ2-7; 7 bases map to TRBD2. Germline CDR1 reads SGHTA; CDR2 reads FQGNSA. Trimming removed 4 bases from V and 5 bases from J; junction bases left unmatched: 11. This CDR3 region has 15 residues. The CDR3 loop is CASSSTSAGLHEQYF. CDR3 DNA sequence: TGTGCCAGCAGCTCAACTAGCGCGGGGCTACACGAGCAGTACTTC.

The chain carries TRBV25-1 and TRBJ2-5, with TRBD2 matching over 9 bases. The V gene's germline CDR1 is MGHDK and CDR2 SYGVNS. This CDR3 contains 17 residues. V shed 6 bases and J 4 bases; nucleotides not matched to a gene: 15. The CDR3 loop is CASSVSGSGSVGETQYF. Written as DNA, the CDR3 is TGTGCCAGCAGCGTCTCGGGTAGCGGGAGTGTTGGAGAGACCCAGTACTTC.

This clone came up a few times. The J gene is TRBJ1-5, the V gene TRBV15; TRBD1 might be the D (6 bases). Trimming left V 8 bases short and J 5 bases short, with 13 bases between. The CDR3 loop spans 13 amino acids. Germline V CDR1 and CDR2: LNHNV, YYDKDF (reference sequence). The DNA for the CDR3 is TGTGCCACCTCAGGGGACAACTATCAGCCCCAGCATTTT. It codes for CATSGDNYQPQHF.

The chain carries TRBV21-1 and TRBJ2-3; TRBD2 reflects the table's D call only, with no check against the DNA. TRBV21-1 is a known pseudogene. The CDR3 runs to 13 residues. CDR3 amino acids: CASKRGGRGTQYF. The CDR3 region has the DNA TGTGCCAGTAAACGGGGGGGCCGTGGTACGCAGTATTTT.

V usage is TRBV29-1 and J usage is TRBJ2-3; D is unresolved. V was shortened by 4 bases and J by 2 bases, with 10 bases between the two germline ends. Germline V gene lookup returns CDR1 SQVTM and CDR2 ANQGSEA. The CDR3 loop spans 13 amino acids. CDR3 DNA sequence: TGCAGCGTTGCTGGCGTAGTCACAGATACGCAGTATTTT. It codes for CSVAGVVTDTQYF.

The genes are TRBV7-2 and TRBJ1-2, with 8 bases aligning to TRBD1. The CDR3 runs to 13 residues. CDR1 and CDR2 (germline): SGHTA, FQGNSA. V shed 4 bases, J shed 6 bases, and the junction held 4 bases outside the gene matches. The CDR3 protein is CASSSDRVNGYTF. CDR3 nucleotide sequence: TGTGCCAGCAGCTCGGACAGGGTCAATGGCTACACCTTC. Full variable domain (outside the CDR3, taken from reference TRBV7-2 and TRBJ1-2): GAGVSQSPSNKVTEKGKDVELRCDPISGHTALYWYRQSLGQGLEFLIYFQGNSAPDKSGLPSDRFSAERTGGSVSTLTIQRTQQEDSAVYLCASSSDRVNGYTFGSGTRLTVV.

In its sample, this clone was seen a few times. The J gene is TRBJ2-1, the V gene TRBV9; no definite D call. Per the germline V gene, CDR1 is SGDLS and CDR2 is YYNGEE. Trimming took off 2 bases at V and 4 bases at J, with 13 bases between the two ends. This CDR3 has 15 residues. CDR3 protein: CASSVPPADYNEQFF. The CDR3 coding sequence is TGTGCCAGCAGCGTCCCCCCGGCAGATTACAATGAGCAGTTCTTC.

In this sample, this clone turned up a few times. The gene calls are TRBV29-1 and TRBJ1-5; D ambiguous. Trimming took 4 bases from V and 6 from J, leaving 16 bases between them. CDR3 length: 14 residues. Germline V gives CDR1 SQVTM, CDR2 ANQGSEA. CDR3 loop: CSVVLDSFGQPQHF. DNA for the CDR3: TGCAGCGTTGTTTTGGATTCTTTTGGTCAGCCCCAGCATTTT.